What follows are 18 T cell receptor beta chains derived from one specimen sequenced in a study of blood T cell repertoires in COVID-19 (dated by TCRdb to 2019 to 2021). Library preparation was by the immunoSEQ multiplex PCR assay. TCRdb took this table from immuneACCESS and kept in-frame rearrangements with V and J called. Such tables lack part of the clones; where checked against another copy, unresolved V genes explain under half of the gap, and the rest is unexplained. Within this sample are hundreds of thousands of clones, with approximately 80% of them counted one time only. About 7.4% of the sample lies in the top ten. Sequencing was done on a sample of peripheral blood. The receptors here all came from a woman between 45 and 60 years old with acute or convalescent COVID-19.

This chain uses TRBV11-2 with TRBJ1-6; 12 bases agree with TRBD1. CDR1 and CDR2 (germline): SGHAT, FQNNGV. J lost 6 bases, V lost 4 bases, and 7 bases had no gene match. The length of the CDR3 is 17 residues. CDR3 nucleotides: TGTGCCAGCAGCTCCTGGCGGGACAGGGGGCTTAATTCACCCCTCCACTTT. As protein: CASSSWRDRGLNSPLHF.

This clone was found a few times. The rearrangement joins TRBV4-3 to TRBJ1-5, with D perhaps matching TRBD1 (5 bases). Trimming took 0 bases from V and 3 from J, leaving 9 bases between them. The germline V gene encodes CDR1 LGHNA and CDR2 YSLEER. The CDR3 has 15 amino acids. The CDR3 is CASSQEGGNNQPQHF. The DNA for the CDR3 is TGCGCCAGCAGCCAAGAGGGGGGTAACAATCAGCCCCAGCATTTT.

A single count supports this clone. V is TRBV5-5 and J is TRBJ2-5; D possibly corresponds to TRBD1 (6 bases). CDR3 length equals 14 residues. CDR1 is SGHKS and CDR2 is YYEKEE in the germline V gene (reference sequence). The ends were cut back, 0 bases at V and 1 base at J, with 7 bases in the middle. The CDR3 reads CASSLGTAQETQYF. Written as DNA, the CDR3 is TGTGCCAGCAGCTTGGGGACAGCCCAAGAGACCCAGTACTTC.

This clone has more than one count but fewer than ten. The chain has TRBV10-1 and TRBJ2-1; 7 bases agree with TRBD2. This CDR3 has 16 residues. Germline loops: CDR1 WNHNN, CDR2 SYGVQD (reference sequence). The ends lost 0 bases at V and 3 bases at J; junction bases unmatched: 5. The CDR3 region is CASSESDGRSYNEQFF. The CDR3 DNA follows: TGCGCCAGCAGTGAGTCGGACGGGAGGAGCTACAATGAGCAGTTCTTC.

This chain joins TRBV29-1 and TRBJ2-1, with a tentative D call TRBD2 (6 bases). The CDR3 contains 12 residues. The V gene's germline CDR1 is SQVTM and CDR2 ANQGSEA. V lost 7 bases and J lost 12, with 19 bases in between. In DNA, the CDR3 is TGCAGCGCCGACGGGGGACCTCGAGGGCAGTTCTTC. Encoded protein: CSADGGPRGQFF.

The chain is built from TRBV11-2 and TRBJ2-7; 7 positions match TRBD1. CDR1 and CDR2 from the germline V gene are SGHAT and FQNNGV. With 5 bases clipped from V and 0 bases from J, the junction kept 1 base outside the gene matches. The CDR3 loop spans 13 amino acids. The CDR3, as DNA: TGTGCCAGCAGCCAGGGGGTCTCCTACGAGCAGTACTTC. Translating gives CASSQGVSYEQYF.

This rearrangement joins TRBV27 to TRBJ1-1, with no clear D. Germline loops: CDR1 MNHEY, CDR2 SMNVEV (reference sequence). The CDR3 has 12 residues. With 3 bases removed from V and 10 bases from J, the gap between germline ends came to 12 bases. The CDR3 spells CASSFPGSGAFF. The DNA of the CDR3 is TGTGCCAGCAGTTTTCCCGGGAGCGGAGCTTTCTTT.

CDR3 sequence (DNA): TGTGCCAGCTCTGCGGAGTTAAATTCACCCCTCCACTTT. The encoded protein is CASSAELNSPLHF. The V call is TRBV12-3 or TRBV12-4, the J call TRBJ1-6; unclear D gene. V shed 8 bases and J shed 7 bases, with 12 bases lying between them. There are 13 residues in the CDR3.

J is TRBJ1-5 and V is TRBV19; TRBD1 might be the D (5 bases). Germline CDR1 and CDR2: LNHDA and SQIVND (reference sequence). This CDR3 has 14 residues. V was cut by 5 bases and J by 5 bases, with 13 bases left in between. CDR3 region: CASSAPSRDQPQHF. The CDR3 region has the DNA TGTGCCAGTAGTGCTCCGAGCAGGGATCAGCCCCAGCATTTT.

This clone was detected many times. The CDR3 region has the DNA TGTGCCAGCAGCTTCACAGGGAGGGACACTGAAGCTTTCTTT. It encodes CASSFTGRDTEAFF. The chain employs TRBV11-2 and TRBJ1-1; a possible D gene is TRBD1 (6 bases). V was shortened by 3 bases and J by 3 bases, with 11 bases between the two germline ends. The CDR3 runs 14 residues. Per the germline V gene, CDR1 is SGHAT and CDR2 is FQNNGV.

This chain joins TRBV3-1 (or the pseudogene TRBV3-2) and TRBJ1-4; no clear D gene. The germline V and J ends were trimmed by 10 bases and 6 bases, with 21 bases remaining between them. This CDR3 is 15 amino acids long. Germline lookup yields CDR1 LGHDT and CDR2 YNNKEL (reference sequence). The CDR3 DNA is TGTGCCACTTCAAGTACGGGATTCGACTATGAAAAACTGTTTTTT. This translates into CATSSTGFDYEKLFF.

The DNA of the CDR3 is TGTGCCAGCAGTAAGGGGGACACCAATTCACCCCTCCACTTT. Translating it yields CASSKGDTNSPLHF. The genes are TRBV6-5 and TRBJ1-6, with D possibly TRBD1 on 6 matching bases. Per the germline V gene, CDR1 is MNHEY and CDR2 is SVGAGI. Trimming left V 5 bases short and J 7 bases short, with 12 bases between. This CDR3 region has 14 residues.

V and J are TRBV28 and TRBJ1-6, with unresolved D. Deletions cut 6 bases from V and 5 bases from J, with 14 bases between. This CDR3 contains 15 residues. Germline V gene lookup returns CDR1 MDHEN and CDR2 SYDVKM. CDR3 loop: CASRNGIFDNSPLHF. For the CDR3, the DNA is TGTGCCAGCAGAAACGGGATTTTCGATAATTCACCCCTCCACTTT.

The chain combines TRBV30 with TRBJ1-5, with a possible D match to TRBD1 (6 bases). Trimming took off 5 bases at V and 3 bases at J, with 11 bases between the two ends. This CDR3 is built from 13 residues. The germline V gene has CDR1 GTSNPN and CDR2 SVGIG (reference sequence). CDR3 in amino acids: CAWAQGPNQPQHF. Written as DNA, the CDR3 is TGTGCCTGGGCACAGGGCCCCAATCAGCCCCAGCATTTT.

The chain recombines TRBV4-2 with TRBJ2-7; TRBD2 is a possible D gene (6 bases). Trimming pared 3 bases from V and 0 bases from J, leaving 18 bases between. Germline V gene sequence: CDR1 LGHNA, CDR2 YNFKEQ. The CDR3 runs to 17 residues. This chain's CDR3 is CASSQFAGSLSSYEQYF. CDR3 sequence (DNA): TGTGCCAGCAGCCAGTTCGCCGGGAGTTTGAGCTCCTACGAGCAGTACTTC.

This clone is a singleton in its sample. The rearrangement joins TRBV28 to TRBJ1-2, with D possibly matching TRBD1 (6 bases). CDR3 length: 13 residues. Between the trimmed V and J ends, which lost 7 bases and 4 bases, there was a span of 13 bases. The germline V gene has CDR1 MDHEN and CDR2 SYDVKM. The CDR3, as DNA: TGTGCCAGCACGCGAGGGGGGGGCTATGGCTACACCTTC. Its translation: CASTRGGGYGYTF.

The V gene is TRBV3-1 (or the pseudogene TRBV3-2), the J gene TRBJ2-1; 9 bases fit TRBD2. After removal of 0 bases from V and 8 bases from J, the junction contained 8 bases not matched to a gene. Germline CDR1 reads LGHDT; CDR2 reads YNNKEL (reference sequence). The CDR3 extends over 16 amino acids. The CDR3 region has the DNA TGTGCCAGCAGCCAAGATTTCGGACTAGCGACCCATGAGCAGTTCTTC. Protein: CASSQDFGLATHEQFF.

The count of this clone is one. The rearrangement links TRBV5-1 to TRBJ2-5, with 8 bases aligning to TRBD2. V trimming: 2 bases; J trimming: 4 bases; junction bases outside the gene matches: 1. CDR3 length: 13 residues. Per germline, CDR1 SGHRS and CDR2 YFSETQ. CDR3 nucleotide sequence: TGCGCCAGCAGCTTTGCGGGGGGAGAGACCCAGTACTTC. Its translation: CASSFAGGETQYF.